This entry describes one T cell receptor (beta chain). The sample originates from a study of blood T cell repertoires in COVID-19. The overall study: T cells, B-cell-depleted T cells, or PBMCs provided the cDNA or gDNA that served as material.

V gave up 0 bases and J gave up 8 bases, with 10 bases separating them. Per the germline V gene, CDR1 is SGHVS and CDR2 is FQNEAQ. This CDR3 is built from 13 residues. TCRdb keeps only in-frame clones here, not all; method: immunoSEQ multiplex PCR. Among 170,000 or so clones listed, around 87% were seen once. This sequence was found in a woman in her late teens or twenties who had recovered from COVID-19. The chain carries TRBV7-8 and TRBJ1-2; no definite D call. Sequencing used peripheral blood. The CDR3 DNA reads as TGTGCCAGCAGCTTAGCGATAAGCACGGGCTACACCTTC. Encoded protein: CASSLAISTGYTF.